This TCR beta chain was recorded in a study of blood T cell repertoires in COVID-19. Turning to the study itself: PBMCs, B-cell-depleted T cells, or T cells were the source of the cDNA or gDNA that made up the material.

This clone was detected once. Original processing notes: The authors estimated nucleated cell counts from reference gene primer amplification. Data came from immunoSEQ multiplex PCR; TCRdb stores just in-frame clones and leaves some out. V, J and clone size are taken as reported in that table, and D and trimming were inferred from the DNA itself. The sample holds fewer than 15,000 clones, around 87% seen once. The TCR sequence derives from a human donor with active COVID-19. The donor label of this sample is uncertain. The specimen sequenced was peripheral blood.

The CDR3 spells CASSQGLAGGQGEQFF. The DNA for the CDR3 is TGCGCCAGCAGCCAAGGACTAGCGGGGGGGCAGGGTGAGCAGTTCTTC. The genes are TRBV4-1 and TRBJ2-1, with 14 bases lining up with TRBD2. Germline values: CDR1 MGHRA, CDR2 YSYEKL. The CDR3 is 16 amino acids. The V segment lost 1 base and the J segment 9 bases; nucleotides outside the gene matches: 5.